The T cell receptor (beta chain) under discussion was sequenced for a study of cytotoxic CD8 clonotypes in ibrutinib-treated CLL. Per the germline V gene, CDR1 is LNHNV and CDR2 is YYDKDF (reference sequence). V was clipped by 5 bases and J by 5 bases; unmatched bases: 11. CDR3 size: 16 residues. Assay: immunoSEQ multiplex PCR; the TCRdb copy retains only in-frame clones and omits some. Among 130,000 or so clones, roughly 80% were seen once, and the ten largest hold 28%. The chain recombines TRBV15 with TRBJ2-3; 9 bases align to TRBD1. Source: PBMCs, taken after 12 months of ibrutinib treatment. This TCR was recovered from a human donor with chronic lymphocytic leukemia. CDR3 sequence reads: CATSWPQGAREDTQYF. In DNA, the CDR3 is TGTGCCACCAGCTGGCCACAGGGGGCGCGTGAAGATACGCAGTATTTT.